This is a list of T cell receptor beta chains from one sample in a study of Ad26.COV2.S vaccination and SARS-CoV-2 variants. The protocol was immunoSEQ multiplex PCR, while the TCRdb copy is restricted to in-frame clones and leaves out a portion. The data show hundreds of thousands of clones, around 90% seen once. The sequencing here drew on peripheral blood, taken after recovery from COVID-19. Receptor source: a human donor who had recovered from COVID-19. Each CDR3 is given with its conserved first and last residue. The order of the fields is CDR3 protein, CDR3 DNA, J gene, V gene, clone size, D gene. The D gene is left open where the match is weak. Clone size is stated in some rows and not others, as once, few, many or a class when expanded.

CDR3 protein: CASSLGPTGNYEQYF; CDR3 DNA: TGTGCCAGCAGCTTGGGACCGACAGGGAACTACGAGCAGTACTTC; J gene: TRBJ2-7; V gene: TRBV5-6; clone size: NA; D gene: TRBD1
CDR3 protein: CASSQYQDTQYF; CDR3 DNA: TGTGCCAGCAGCCAATACCAAGATACGCAGTATTTT; J gene: TRBJ2-3; V gene: TRBV5-8; clone size: NA; D gene: NA
CDR3 protein: CASSERQDTQYF; CDR3 DNA: TGTGCCAGCAGTGAGAGGCAGGATACGCAGTATTTT; J gene: TRBJ2-3; V gene: TRBV27; clone size: NA; D gene: NA
CDR3 protein: CATSVFPIHRGWNQPQHF; CDR3 DNA: TGTGCCACCAGTGTCTTCCCGATCCACAGGGGCTGGAATCAGCCCCAGCATTTT; J gene: TRBJ1-5; V gene: TRBV24-1; clone size: NA; D gene: TRBD1
CDR3 protein: CASSHTGLQETQYF; CDR3 DNA: TGTGCCAGCAGTCATACAGGGCTCCAAGAGACCCAGTACTTC; J gene: TRBJ2-5; V gene: TRBV7-9; clone size: once; D gene: NA
CDR3 protein: CASSPGHRQSNYGYTF; CDR3 DNA: TGCGCCAGCAGCCCGGGACACCGCCAGTCTAACTATGGCTACACCTTC; J gene: TRBJ1-2; V gene: TRBV5-1; clone size: NA; D gene: NA
CDR3 protein: CASSPRQGIHIQYF; CDR3 DNA: TGTGCCAGCTCACCCCGACAGGGGATACACATTCAGTACTTC; J gene: TRBJ2-4; V gene: TRBV18; clone size: NA; D gene: TRBD1
CDR3 protein: CASSRGVSEQFF; CDR3 DNA: TGTGCCAGCAGCCGGGGGGTTAGTGAGCAGTTCTTC; J gene: TRBJ2-1; V gene: TRBV6-5; clone size: NA; D gene: TRBD2
CDR3 protein: CASSNSLLSSYNSPLHF; CDR3 DNA: TGTGCCAGCAGCAACAGCCTTTTGAGCTCCTATAATTCACCCCTCCACTTT; J gene: TRBJ1-6; V gene: TRBV13; clone size: NA; D gene: NA
CDR3 protein: CASSMVTGELFF; CDR3 DNA: TGTGCCAGCTCAATGGTTACCGGGGAGCTGTTTTTT; J gene: TRBJ2-2; V gene: TRBV18; clone size: NA; D gene: NA
CDR3 protein: CASITGTGASQPQHF; CDR3 DNA: TGTGCCAGCATAACCGGGACAGGGGCCTCTCAGCCCCAGCATTTT; J gene: TRBJ1-5; V gene: TRBV6-5; clone size: few; D gene: TRBD1
CDR3 protein: CASSQATTGRTYGYTF; CDR3 DNA: TGCGCCAGCAGCCAAGCCACCACAGGGAGAACCTATGGCTACACCTTC; J gene: TRBJ1-2; V gene: TRBV4-1; clone size: NA; D gene: NA
CDR3 protein: CASSQTGRGYTF; CDR3 DNA: TGTGCCAGCAGCCAAACAGGCCGGGGCTACACCTTC; J gene: TRBJ1-2; V gene: TRBV3-1/TRBV3-2; clone size: NA; D gene: NA
CDR3 protein: CASSPDRSGNTIYF; CDR3 DNA: TGTGCCAGCTCACCAGACAGGTCTGGAAACACCATATATTTT; J gene: TRBJ1-3; V gene: TRBV18; clone size: once; D gene: NA
CDR3 protein: CASSEVTGAGVSYEQYF; CDR3 DNA: TGTGCCAGCAGTGAAGTTACGGGAGCAGGGGTTTCATACGAGCAGTACTTC; J gene: TRBJ2-7; V gene: TRBV6-1; clone size: NA; D gene: NA
CDR3 protein: CASSLASGGAGETQYF; CDR3 DNA: TGTGCCAGCAGCTTAGCTAGCGGGGGGGCAGGAGAGACCCAGTACTTC; J gene: TRBJ2-5; V gene: TRBV11-3; clone size: NA; D gene: TRBD2
CDR3 protein: CASGLPTPNLYTEAFF; CDR3 DNA: TGTGCTAGTGGTTTGCCTACGCCTAATCTTTACACTGAAGCTTTCTTT; J gene: TRBJ1-1; V gene: TRBV12-5; clone size: NA; D gene: NA
CDR3 protein: CASSPRGADRTEAFF; CDR3 DNA: TGTGCCAGCAGCCCTCGGGGGGCAGATCGCACTGAAGCTTTCTTT; J gene: TRBJ1-1; V gene: TRBV11-1; clone size: once; D gene: NA
CDR3 protein: CASRGGRVNTEAFF; CDR3 DNA: TGTGCCAGCAGGGGAGGCAGGGTGAACACTGAAGCTTTCTTT; J gene: TRBJ1-1; V gene: TRBV2; clone size: NA; D gene: NA
CDR3 protein: CASGKGQGYNEQFF; CDR3 DNA: TGTGCTAGTGGTAAAGGACAGGGGTACAATGAGCAGTTCTTC; J gene: TRBJ2-1; V gene: TRBV12-5; clone size: NA; D gene: TRBD1
CDR3 protein: CASSQARRDNTEAFF; CDR3 DNA: TGCGCCAGCAGCCAAGCTCGGAGGGATAACACTGAAGCTTTCTTT; J gene: TRBJ1-1; V gene: TRBV4-3; clone size: once; D gene: NA
CDR3 protein: CASSPQHVRGTEAFF; CDR3 DNA: TGCGCCAGCAGCCCTCAACACGTACGAGGCACTGAAGCTTTCTTT; J gene: TRBJ1-1; V gene: TRBV5-1; clone size: NA; D gene: NA
CDR3 protein: CASSPGNQGFQPQHF; CDR3 DNA: TGTGCCAGCAGTCCCGGGAATCAGGGGTTTCAGCCCCAGCATTTT; J gene: TRBJ1-5; V gene: TRBV6-5; clone size: NA; D gene: NA
CDR3 protein: CASSPAPGPNNSPLHF; CDR3 DNA: TGTGCCAGCAGCCCCGCCCCAGGGCCGAATAATTCACCCCTCCACTTT; J gene: TRBJ1-6; V gene: TRBV27; clone size: NA; D gene: NA
CDR3 protein: CASSETGGAYNEQFF; CDR3 DNA: TGTGCCAGCAGTGAAACAGGGGGCGCCTACAATGAGCAGTTCTTC; J gene: TRBJ2-1; V gene: TRBV6-1; clone size: NA; D gene: TRBD1
CDR3 protein: CASSLEQPNSPLHF; CDR3 DNA: TGTGCCAGCAGCTTGGAACAGCCCAATTCACCCCTCCACTTT; J gene: TRBJ1-6; V gene: TRBV5-4; clone size: NA; D gene: NA
CDR3 protein: CASSYADGYQETQYF; CDR3 DNA: TGTGCCAGCAGTTACGCGGACGGATATCAAGAGACCCAGTACTTC; J gene: TRBJ2-5; V gene: TRBV6-6; clone size: few; D gene: NA
CDR3 protein: CASSLGRLAADTQYF; CDR3 DNA: TGTGCCAGCAGCTTAGGGCGACTAGCGGCAGATACGCAGTATTTT; J gene: TRBJ2-3; V gene: TRBV7-9; clone size: NA; D gene: TRBD2
CDR3 protein: CASSFPPGDNEQFF; CDR3 DNA: TGCGCCAGCAGCTTCCCGCCGGGAGACAATGAGCAGTTCTTC; J gene: TRBJ2-1; V gene: TRBV5-1; clone size: once; D gene: NA
CDR3 protein: CASSRDRGAFF; CDR3 DNA: TGTGCCAGTAGTAGGGACAGGGGAGCTTTCTTT; J gene: TRBJ1-1; V gene: TRBV19; clone size: NA; D gene: TRBD1
CDR3 protein: CASSDRVVGYEQYF; CDR3 DNA: TGTGCCAGCAGTGACAGAGTAGTTGGCTACGAGCAGTACTTC; J gene: TRBJ2-7; V gene: TRBV6-6; clone size: NA; D gene: NA
CDR3 protein: CASSLATGGRNQPQHF; CDR3 DNA: TGTGCCAGCAGCTTGGCAACAGGGGGCCGAAATCAGCCCCAGCATTTT; J gene: TRBJ1-5; V gene: TRBV5-6; clone size: NA; D gene: TRBD1
CDR3 protein: CAIQGGSGGPNYNEQFF; CDR3 DNA: TGTGCCATTCAGGGGGGTAGCGGGGGCCCTAATTACAATGAGCAGTTCTTC; J gene: TRBJ2-1; V gene: TRBV10-3; clone size: NA; D gene: TRBD2
CDR3 protein: CASSPRQGGTGELFF; CDR3 DNA: TGTGCCAGCAGCCCCAGACAGGGGGGGACCGGGGAGCTGTTTTTT; J gene: TRBJ2-2; V gene: TRBV11-3; clone size: NA; D gene: TRBD1
CDR3 protein: CASIKKGDGNTEAFF; CDR3 DNA: TGTGCCAGCATTAAGAAGGGTGATGGAAACACTGAAGCTTTCTTT; J gene: TRBJ1-1; V gene: TRBV7-9; clone size: NA; D gene: NA
CDR3 protein: CASSQIGGTLGDTQYF; CDR3 DNA: TGCGCCAGCAGCCAAATCGGTGGGACGCTGGGCGATACGCAGTATTTT; J gene: TRBJ2-3; V gene: TRBV4-1; clone size: NA; D gene: NA
CDR3 protein: CASRGPTGSTGELFF; CDR3 DNA: TGCGCCAGCAGGGGTCCGACAGGCAGCACCGGGGAGCTGTTTTTT; J gene: TRBJ2-2; V gene: TRBV10-2; clone size: NA; D gene: NA
CDR3 protein: CASSQPPGSGNTIYF; CDR3 DNA: TGTGCCAGCAGCCAGCCTCCCGGGTCTGGAAACACCATATATTTT; J gene: TRBJ1-3; V gene: TRBV3-1/TRBV3-2; clone size: NA; D gene: NA
CDR3 protein: CASSLAGPSTDTQYF; CDR3 DNA: TGTGCCAGCAGCTTAGCGGGGCCAAGCACAGATACGCAGTATTTT; J gene: TRBJ2-3; V gene: TRBV7-6; clone size: once; D gene: NA
CDR3 protein: CASRQPGEGSNQPQHF; CDR3 DNA: TGTGCCAGTAGACAACCAGGGGAAGGATCAAATCAGCCCCAGCATTTT; J gene: TRBJ1-5; V gene: TRBV19; clone size: NA; D gene: NA
CDR3 protein: CASSDTENTEAFF; CDR3 DNA: TGTGCCAGCAGTGATACGGAGAACACTGAAGCTTTCTTT; J gene: TRBJ1-1; V gene: TRBV6-4; clone size: NA; D gene: NA
CDR3 protein: CASSFGGVRETQYF; CDR3 DNA: TGTGCCAGCAGCTTCGGGGGGGTGAGGGAGACCCAGTACTTC; J gene: TRBJ2-5; V gene: TRBV11-3; clone size: NA; D gene: TRBD2
CDR3 protein: CASSSWGDTIYF; CDR3 DNA: TGTGCCAGCAGCTCCTGGGGGGACACCATATATTTT; J gene: TRBJ1-3; V gene: TRBV7-2; clone size: few; D gene: NA
CDR3 protein: CASSTGQVITYEQYF; CDR3 DNA: TGTGCCAGCAGCACCGGACAGGTTATTACCTACGAGCAGTACTTC; J gene: TRBJ2-7; V gene: TRBV11-3; clone size: NA; D gene: TRBD1
CDR3 protein: CSVKWSSEQFF; CDR3 DNA: TGCAGCGTTAAGTGGAGTAGTGAGCAGTTCTTC; J gene: TRBJ2-1; V gene: TRBV29-1; clone size: NA; D gene: NA
CDR3 protein: CASSLDTEAFF; CDR3 DNA: TGCGCCAGCAGCCTCGACACTGAAGCTTTCTTT; J gene: TRBJ1-1; V gene: TRBV4-3; clone size: NA; D gene: NA
CDR3 protein: CASSVAGGSGYTF; CDR3 DNA: TGTGCCAGCAGCGTAGCTGGGGGTTCTGGCTACACCTTC; J gene: TRBJ1-2; V gene: TRBV9; clone size: NA; D gene: NA
CDR3 protein: CASSLTGTRSGNTIYF; CDR3 DNA: TGTGCCAGCAGCTTAACGGGCACACGCTCTGGAAACACCATATATTTT; J gene: TRBJ1-3; V gene: TRBV7-3; clone size: NA; D gene: NA
CDR3 protein: CASSYSLGLEAFF; CDR3 DNA: TGTGCCAGCAGTTACTCGCTGGGGCTTGAAGCTTTCTTT; J gene: TRBJ1-1; V gene: TRBV6-5; clone size: NA; D gene: NA
CDR3 protein: CASSLQGGGNEKLFF; CDR3 DNA: TGTGCCAGCAGCTTACAGGGAGGGGGAAATGAAAAACTGTTTTTT; J gene: TRBJ1-4; V gene: TRBV7-2; clone size: few; D gene: NA
CDR3 protein: CASSGATVRGAFF; CDR3 DNA: TGTGCCAGCAGTGGGGCAACCGTGAGGGGAGCTTTCTTT; J gene: TRBJ1-1; V gene: TRBV2; clone size: NA; D gene: NA
CDR3 protein: CASSLLGDRNTEAFF; CDR3 DNA: TGTGCCAGCAGCTTACTCGGGGACAGGAACACTGAAGCTTTCTTT; J gene: TRBJ1-1; V gene: TRBV7-3; clone size: NA; D gene: TRBD1
CDR3 protein: CASSSRRTDTQYF; CDR3 DNA: TGCGCCAGCAGCAGCAGAAGGACAGATACGCAGTATTTT; J gene: TRBJ2-3; V gene: TRBV4-1; clone size: NA; D gene: NA
CDR3 protein: CASSQGPTGYSTDTQYF; CDR3 DNA: TGTGCCAGCAGCCAAGGGCCGACAGGCTATAGCACAGATACGCAGTATTTT; J gene: TRBJ2-3; V gene: TRBV5-4; clone size: NA; D gene: NA
CDR3 protein: CASSPQGSYEQYF; CDR3 DNA: TGTGCCAGCTCACCACAGGGATCCTACGAGCAGTACTTC; J gene: TRBJ2-7; V gene: TRBV18; clone size: NA; D gene: NA
CDR3 protein: CTSSQDVGRIGDYGYTF; CDR3 DNA: TGCACCAGCAGCCAAGATGTTGGACGGATCGGGGACTATGGCTACACCTTC; J gene: TRBJ1-2; V gene: TRBV1; clone size: once; D gene: NA
CDR3 protein: CASTPPTRTRGIQYF; CDR3 DNA: TGTGCCAGCACCCCCCCTACCAGGACTCGCGGCATTCAGTACTTC; J gene: TRBJ2-4; V gene: TRBV2; clone size: NA; D gene: NA
CDR3 protein: CASSLGVEAFF; CDR3 DNA: TGTGCCAGCAGCCTCGGAGTTGAAGCTTTCTTT; J gene: TRBJ1-1; V gene: TRBV6-5; clone size: NA; D gene: NA
CDR3 protein: CASSLGLAGFETQYF; CDR3 DNA: TGTGCCAGCAGCTTGGGACTAGCGGGGTTCGAGACCCAGTACTTC; J gene: TRBJ2-5; V gene: TRBV5-6; clone size: once; D gene: TRBD2